This passage covers 22 T cell receptor beta chains from one sample sequenced in a study of T cells expressing NK-cell markers. TCRdb reprocessed the 5' RACE reads and keeps a single row for each CDR3 protein, giving no DNA. The sample totals 500,000 to 700,000 distinct CDR3 sequences. The sequencing sample was made of blood T cells: a sorted CD56 or NKG2C T cell subset, CD4+ or CD8+ T cells, or bulk PBMC T cells (not recorded which). The receptors originated from a man aged 18-30 years in good health.

The chain links TRBV20-1 to TRBJ2-1; TCRdb calls TRBD1, which cannot be checked without DNA. The CDR3 consists of 15 residues. Germline V gene data show CDR1 as DFQATT and CDR2 as SNEGSKA (reference sequence). CDR3 region: CSASRDTISYNEQFF.

The chain joins TRBV20-1 to TRBJ2-1. Germline-derived CDR1 and CDR2 are DFQATT and SNEGSKA (reference sequence). The CDR3 is made up of 17 amino acids. The CDR3 spells CSARDLEARSSYNEQFF.

V usage is TRBV4-1 and J usage is TRBJ2-7; TCRdb's D call, TRBD2, is unchecked because there is no DNA. The CDR3 contains 13 residues. Germline V gene lookup returns CDR1 MGHRA and CDR2 YSYEKL. CDR3 in amino acids: CASSQPGLAVQYF.

This chain uses TRBV5-1 with TRBJ1-1. CDR3 length: 14 residues. Germline-derived CDR1 and CDR2 are SGHRS and YFSETQ. The CDR3 region is CASSSTQTNTEAFF.

The genes are TRBV4-1 and TRBJ2-4; TCRdb names TRBD2, which stays unverified in the absence of DNA. The CDR3 has 15 residues. The germline CDR1 and CDR2 sequences are MGHRA and YSYEKL. Here the CDR3 reads CASSQAGGSKNIQYF.

This chain uses TRBV24-1 with TRBJ2-5; TCRdb's D gene call, TRBD1, goes unchecked for lack of DNA. The CDR3 is 13 residues long. In germline, CDR1 is KGHDR, CDR2 SFDVKD. CDR3 region: CATSPGHQETQYF.

This chain joins TRBV4-1 and TRBJ1-1; without DNA, the TCRdb call of TRBD1 cannot be checked. Germline V CDR1 and CDR2: MGHRA, YSYEKL. The CDR3 contains 18 residues. CDR3 in amino acids: CASSLGRGTGGEHTEAFF.

The rearrangement uses TRBV20-1 and TRBJ2-7; TCRdb's D gene call, TRBD2, goes unchecked for lack of DNA. CDR3 length: 16 residues. From germline, CDR1 is DFQATT and CDR2 SNEGSKA (reference sequence). The CDR3 loop reads CSATTRWEGRTYEQYF.

The chain carries TRBV20-1 and TRBJ2-1; TCRdb picks TRBD1, but there is no DNA to check that call. The CDR3 extends over 13 amino acids. Germline lookup yields CDR1 DFQATT and CDR2 SNEGSKA (reference sequence). CDR3 protein: CSARGGTHNEQFF.

V is TRBV20-1 and J is TRBJ2-1; TCRdb's D gene call, TRBD1, goes unchecked for lack of DNA. The germline CDR1 and CDR2 sequences are DFQATT and SNEGSKA (reference sequence). The CDR3 covers 15 residues. The CDR3 spells CSAGDRGLFYNEQFF.

V is TRBV4-3 and J is TRBJ2-2; TCRdb proposes TRBD2, but this gene call is untestable without DNA. Germline lookup yields CDR1 LGHNA and CDR2 YSLEER. The length of the CDR3 is 17 residues. This CDR3 reads CASSPRPTRASGGELFF.

The chain links TRBV12-3 or TRBV12-4 to TRBJ2-7. This CDR3 contains 14 residues. Here the CDR3 reads CASSSHTLLYEQYF.

The V call is TRBV5-6, the J call TRBJ2-3. CDR1 is SGHDT and CDR2 is YYEEEE in the germline V gene. CDR3 size: 15 residues. CDR3 amino acids: CASSGVGGGTDTQYF. Full variable domain (missing parts from reference TRBV5-6 and TRBJ2-3): DAGVTQSPTHLIKTRGQQVTLRCSPKSGHDTVSWYQQALGQGPQFIFQYYEEEERQRGNFPDRFSGHQFPNYSSELNVNALLLGDSALYLCASSGVGGGTDTQYFGPGTRLTVL.

This chain uses TRBV28 with TRBJ2-1. The CDR3 is made up of 12 amino acids. Germline V gives CDR1 MDHEN, CDR2 SYDVKM. The CDR3 region is CASSERRKEQFF.

V is TRBV6-2 or TRBV6-3 and J is TRBJ2-7; the TCRdb call, TRBD1, lacks DNA for checking. This CDR3 region has 13 residues. Germline loops: CDR1 MNHEY, CDR2 SVGEGT. The CDR3 here is CASRGTGGLEQYF.

The chain links TRBV20-1 to TRBJ2-3; TCRdb selects TRBD1, and the lack of DNA leaves this call unchecked. Germline V gene sequence: CDR1 DFQATT, CDR2 SNEGSKA (reference sequence). CDR3 size: 15 residues. CDR3: CSAPQGAPSWGTQYF.

The chain couples TRBV29-1 to TRBJ2-7; TCRdb picks TRBD2, but there is no DNA to check that call. Germline CDR1 reads SQVTM; CDR2 reads ANQGSEA. The CDR3 is made up of 13 amino acids. Here the CDR3 reads CSVGTGRAYEQYF.

The chain links TRBV9 to TRBJ2-2; without DNA, the TCRdb call of TRBD2 cannot be checked. CDR3 size: 20 residues. The germline V gene encodes CDR1 SGDLS and CDR2 YYNGEE. CDR3 region: CASSIPLGTSGLANTGELFF. The variable domain in full, completed from reference TRBV9 and TRBJ2-2, reads DSGVTQTPKHLITATGQRVTLRCSPRSGDLSVYWYQQSLDQGLQFLIQYYNGEERAKGNILERFSAQQFPDLHSELNLSSLELGDSALYFCASSIPLGTSGLANTGELFFGEGSRLTVL.

The chain has TRBV15 and TRBJ2-1. Germline V gene data show CDR1 as LNHNV and CDR2 as YYDKDF (reference sequence). This CDR3 region has 15 residues. The CDR3 here is CATSRDLTGNNEQFF.

The rearrangement links TRBV7-3 to TRBJ2-1; there is no DNA to check the TCRdb D call of TRBD1. The CDR3 runs to 15 residues. The germline V gene encodes CDR1 SGHTA and CDR2 FQGTGA. Here the CDR3 reads CASSPGRVTYNEQFF.

CDR3 amino acids: CATSDFGLAGEHEQFF. This chain links TRBV24-1 with TRBJ2-1; as DNA is missing, the TRBD2 call by TCRdb cannot be tested. The germline gives CDR1 KGHDR, CDR2 SFDVKD. This CDR3 is 16 amino acids long.

V is TRBV18 and J is TRBJ2-5. The CDR3 consists of 17 residues. The V gene's germline CDR1 is KGHSH and CDR2 LQKENI. The CDR3: CASSPLYRPEIQETQYF.